What follows are 5 T cell receptor beta chains derived from one specimen sequenced in a study of blood T cell repertoires in COVID-19 (dated by TCRdb to 2019 to 2021). Library method: the immunoSEQ multiplex PCR assay. TCRdb re-hosts the immuneACCESS table, in-frame sequences only. Its copies lack some clones; in the studies checked, an unresolved V gene accounts for under half of them, and the cause for the rest is not known. The sample table contains about 500,000 clones; only one count was recorded for about nine tenths of them. 0.7% of the sample is taken by the ten largest. The material sequenced was PBMCs or T cells enriched from blood (not recorded which). Receptors were obtained from a woman aged 18-29 years who had recovered from COVID-19.

This clone was picked up one time. The CDR3 loop reads CASSRSGGHSETQYF. The CDR3 nucleotides are TGTGCCAGCAGCCGCTCCGGGGGGCATTCGGAGACCCAGTACTTC. The rearrangement uses TRBV5-4 and TRBJ2-5, with D possibly matching TRBD2 (7 bases). CDR3 length: 15 amino acids. V gave up 4 bases and J gave up 5 bases, with 18 bases separating them. Germline V lookup: CDR1 SGHNT, CDR2 YYREEE (reference sequence). Looking up the rest from reference TRBV5-4 and TRBJ2-5 gives the full variable domain: ETGVTQSPTHLIKTRGQQVTLRCSSQSGHNTVSWYQQALGQGPQFIFQYYREEENGRGNFPPRFSGLQFPNYSSELNVNALELDDSALYLCASSRSGGHSETQYFGPGTRLLVL.

The chain recombines TRBV10-1 with TRBJ1-1, with D unclear. This CDR3 is built from 13 residues. From germline, CDR1 is WNHNN and CDR2 SYGVQD (reference sequence). Between the trimmed V and J ends, which lost 3 bases and 1 base, there was a span of 6 bases. This CDR3 is CASSDRKNTEAFF. The CDR3, as DNA: TGCGCCAGCAGTGACAGGAAGAACACTGAAGCTTTCTTT.

In this sample, this clone turned up a few times. The V and J genes are TRBV3-1 (or the pseudogene TRBV3-2) and TRBJ2-2; 8 positions match TRBD1. Germline CDR1 LGHDT, CDR2 YNNKEL (reference sequence). The CDR3 consists of 17 residues. The J segment lost 6 bases and the V segment lost 0 bases, leaving 9 bases of the junction unmatched. In DNA, the CDR3 is TGTGCCAGCAGCCAAGATCTTTCAGGGGGCGCTGCCGGGGAGCTGTTTTTT. This gives the protein CASSQDLSGGAAGELFF.

The rearrangement joins TRBV5-6 to TRBJ2-7; TRBD2 matches at 7 bases. Germline CDR1 is SGHDT and CDR2 is YYEEEE. The length of the CDR3 is 15 residues. With V trimmed by 2 bases and J by 0 bases, 5 bases remained unmatched. For the CDR3, the DNA is TGTGCCAGCAGCTTCCGAACTAGCGCCTCCTACGAGCAGTACTTC. As protein: CASSFRTSASYEQYF. The whole variable domain, filled in from reference TRBV5-6 and TRBJ2-7, reads DAGVTQSPTHLIKTRGQQVTLRCSPKSGHDTVSWYQQALGQGPQFIFQYYEEEERQRGNFPDRFSGHQFPNYSSELNVNALLLGDSALYLCASSFRTSASYEQYFGPGTRLTVT.

The V and J genes are TRBV30 and TRBJ1-1, with 10 bases identical to TRBD1. V lost 0 bases, J lost 1 base, and 5 bases stayed unmatched. This CDR3 contains 16 residues. Per germline, CDR1 GTSNPN and CDR2 SVGIG (reference sequence). The CDR3 is CAWSVRQGARNTEAFF. DNA for the CDR3: TGTGCCTGGAGTGTTCGACAGGGGGCTAGGAACACTGAAGCTTTCTTT. Using reference TRBV30 and TRBJ1-1 for the parts outside the CDR3, the full variable domain is SQTIHQWPATLVQPVGSPLSLECTVEGTSNPNLYWYRQAAGRGLQLLFYSVGIGQISSEVPQNLSASRPQDRQFILSSKKLLLSDSGFYLCAWSVRQGARNTEAFFGQGTRLTVV.